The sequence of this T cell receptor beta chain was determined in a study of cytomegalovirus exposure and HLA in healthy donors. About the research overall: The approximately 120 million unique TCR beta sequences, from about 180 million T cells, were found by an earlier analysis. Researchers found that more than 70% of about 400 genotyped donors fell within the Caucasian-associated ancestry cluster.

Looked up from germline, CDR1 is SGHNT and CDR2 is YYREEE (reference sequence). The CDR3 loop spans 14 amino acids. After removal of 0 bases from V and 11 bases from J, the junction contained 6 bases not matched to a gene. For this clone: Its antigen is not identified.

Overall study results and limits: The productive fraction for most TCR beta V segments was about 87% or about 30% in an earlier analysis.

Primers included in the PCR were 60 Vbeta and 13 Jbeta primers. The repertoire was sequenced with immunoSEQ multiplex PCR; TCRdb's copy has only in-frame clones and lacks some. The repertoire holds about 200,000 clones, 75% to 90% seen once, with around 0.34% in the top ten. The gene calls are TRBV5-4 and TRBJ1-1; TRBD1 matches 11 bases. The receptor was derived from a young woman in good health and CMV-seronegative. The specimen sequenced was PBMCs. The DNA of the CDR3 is TGTGCCAGCAGCTTGGGCGGGACAGGGGGTTTGGCTTTCTTT. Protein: CASSLGGTGGLAFF.